This paragraph covers one TCR beta chain sequence. V was cut by 7 bases and J by 1 base, with 7 bases left in between. The CDR3 runs to 11 residues. Germline V gene sequence: CDR1 DFQATT, CDR2 SNEGSKA (reference sequence). Each CDR3 protein gets one entry after TCRdb re-called the reads with MiXCR. This sample has under 200,000 distinct CDR3 sequences, with 28% found just once. This entry comes from a study of T cell repertoires in cytomegalovirus infection. The chain combines TRBV20-1 with TRBJ2-5; maybe TRBD1 (5 bases). The sample was PBMCs. The origin of this receptor is a human donor in good health (CMV status not recorded). Some clones in this sample may be carry-over from other donors' samples. The CDR3 is CSGQSQETQYF. The CDR3 DNA is TGCAGTGGACAGAGCCAAGAGACCCAGTACTTC.